Below are 5 T cell receptor beta chains sequenced from a single sample in a study of shared clonotypes between healthy human individuals (dated by TCRdb to about 2020). CD8 naive samples consisted of CD45RO-negative cells that were positively selected for CCR7, yielding a CD45RA+CCR7+ population without TemRA cells. Library preparation used the immunoSEQ multiplex PCR assay. As stored in TCRdb, this immuneACCESS dataset retains in-frame rearrangements with V and J assigned. A fraction of the clones does not appear; measured against another copy, unresolved V genes explain less than half of the discrepancy, and the remainder lacks a known reason. This sample is represented by a few million clones; 93% of them were singletons. The ten biggest clones cover approximately 1.6% of the sample. The specimen was naive CD8+ T cells from PBMCs. The cell subset or site label for this specimen denotes: CD45RA+CCR7+. The receptors were sampled from a man younger than 35 in good health. Some clones in this sample may be carry-over from other donors' samples.

This chain joins TRBV5-1 and TRBJ2-5; 12 positions agree with TRBD2. The V segment lost 4 bases and the J segment 2 bases; nucleotides outside the gene matches: 6. This CDR3 has 16 residues. Germline assignment: CDR1 SGHRS and CDR2 YFSETQ. CDR3 protein: CASSRWTSGAQETQYF. Written as DNA, the CDR3 is TGCGCCAGCAGCCGTTGGACTAGCGGGGCACAAGAGACCCAGTACTTC.

A word on this clone: The sample holds other DNA sequences that translate to the same CDR3. This chain uses TRBV9 with TRBJ2-7; TRBD1 might be the D (5 bases). V dropped 0 bases and J dropped 0 bases, with 7 bases sitting between them. Germline assignment: CDR1 SGDLS and CDR2 YYNGEE. CDR3 length equals 14 residues. The CDR3 nucleotides read TGTGCCAGCAGCGTAGGACAGTTCTCCTACGAGCAGTACTTC. Translation: CASSVGQFSYEQYF.

This clone was found once. Other DNA sequences in this specimen translate into the identical CDR3. The rearrangement links TRBV15 to TRBJ2-1; 12 positions agree with TRBD2. The CDR3 length is 15 residues. CDR1 is LNHNV and CDR2 is YYDKDF in the germline V gene (reference sequence). J gave up 7 bases and V 1 base, and 2 bases lay outside the gene matches. As DNA, the CDR3 is TGTGCCACCAGCAGAGTGGGGACTAGCGGGAATGAGCAGTTCTTC. Residues: CATSRVGTSGNEQFF.

In its sample, this clone was seen once. The chain is built from TRBV19 and TRBJ2-7; possibly TRBD2 for D (6 bases). V dropped 6 bases and J dropped 1 base, with 13 bases sitting between them. The CDR3 spans 14 residues. CDR1 LNHDA and CDR2 SQIVND come from the germline V gene (reference sequence). The CDR3, as DNA: TGTGCCAGTAGCCGGCCCGGGGGTTCCTACGAGCAGTACTTC. Translated, it gives CASSRPGGSYEQYF.

The rearrangement joins TRBV1 to TRBJ2-5; TRBD2 is the table's D call, not checked against the DNA. TRBV1 is described as a pseudogene. The length of the CDR3 is 16 residues. CDR3 region: CTSRGAAGGPIETQYF. CDR3 in DNA: TGCACCAGCAGAGGCGCAGCGGGAGGGCCGATTGAGACCCAGTACTTC.